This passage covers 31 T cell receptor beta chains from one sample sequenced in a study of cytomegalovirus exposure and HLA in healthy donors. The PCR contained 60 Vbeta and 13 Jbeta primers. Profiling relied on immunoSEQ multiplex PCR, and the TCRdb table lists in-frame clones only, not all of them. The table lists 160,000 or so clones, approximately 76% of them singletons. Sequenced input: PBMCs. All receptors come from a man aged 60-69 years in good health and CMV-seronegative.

CDR3 coding DNA: TGTGCCAGCAGCCGCTTGGCGGACAGGGATATTTACAATGAGCAGTTCTTC. Translated, it gives CASSRLADRDIYNEQFF. The chain employs TRBV11-2 and TRBJ2-1; TRBD1 aligns across 8 bases. With V trimmed by 5 bases and J by 4 bases, 13 bases remained unmatched. The CDR3 is made up of 17 amino acids. Germline CDR1 is SGHAT and CDR2 is FQNNGV.

CDR3 coding DNA: TGCACCAGCAGCCAAGACCCGGCCACGACAGCTTGCAATGAAAAACTGTTTTTT. Translating gives CTSSQDPATTACNEKLFF. V is TRBV1 and J is TRBJ1-4; no DNA check was done on the table's D call, TRBD1. TRBV1 is flagged as a pseudogene. The CDR3 is 18 amino acids.

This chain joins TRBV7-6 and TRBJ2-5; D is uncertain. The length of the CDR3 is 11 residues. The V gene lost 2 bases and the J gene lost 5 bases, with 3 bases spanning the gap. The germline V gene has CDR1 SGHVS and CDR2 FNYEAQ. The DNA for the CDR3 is TGTGCCAGCAGCTTATCGGAGACCCAGTACTTC. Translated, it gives CASSLSETQYF.

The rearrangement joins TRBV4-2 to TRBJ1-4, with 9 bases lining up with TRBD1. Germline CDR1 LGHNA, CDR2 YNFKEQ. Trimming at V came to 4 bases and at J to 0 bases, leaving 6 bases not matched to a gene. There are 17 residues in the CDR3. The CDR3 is CASSPGQGIATNEKLFF. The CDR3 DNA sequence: TGTGCCAGCAGCCCCGGACAGGGGATTGCAACTAATGAAAAACTGTTTTTT.

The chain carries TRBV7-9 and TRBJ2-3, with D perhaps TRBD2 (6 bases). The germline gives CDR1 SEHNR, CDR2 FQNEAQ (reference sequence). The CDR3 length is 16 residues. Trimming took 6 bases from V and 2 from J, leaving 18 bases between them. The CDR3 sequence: CASRPFLANLTDTQYF. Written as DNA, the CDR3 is TGTGCCAGCAGACCCTTTCTAGCGAATCTCACAGATACGCAGTATTTT.

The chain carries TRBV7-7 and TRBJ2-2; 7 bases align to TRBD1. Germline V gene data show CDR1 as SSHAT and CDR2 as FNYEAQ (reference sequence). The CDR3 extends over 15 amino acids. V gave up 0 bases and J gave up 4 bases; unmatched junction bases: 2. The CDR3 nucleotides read TGTGCCAGCAGCTTAGCGACAGGGAGCACCGGGGAGCTGTTTTTT. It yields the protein CASSLATGSTGELFF.

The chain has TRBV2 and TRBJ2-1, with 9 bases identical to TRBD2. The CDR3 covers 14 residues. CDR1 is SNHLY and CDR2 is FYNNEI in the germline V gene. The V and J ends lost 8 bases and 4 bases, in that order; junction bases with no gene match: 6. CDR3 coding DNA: TGTGCCAGCGGCGGGGGGGATCTTTACAATGAGCAGTTCTTC. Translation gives CASGGGDLYNEQFF. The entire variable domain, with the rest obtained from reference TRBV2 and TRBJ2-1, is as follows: EPEVTQTPSHQVTQMGQEVILRCVPISNHLYFYWYRQILGQKVEFLVSFYNNEISEKSEIFDDQFSVERPDGSNFTLKIRSTKLEDSAMYFCASGGGDLYNEQFFGPGTRLTVL.

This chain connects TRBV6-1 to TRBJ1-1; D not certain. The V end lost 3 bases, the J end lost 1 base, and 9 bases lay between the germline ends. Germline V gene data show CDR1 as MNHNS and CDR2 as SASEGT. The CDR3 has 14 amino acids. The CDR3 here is CASSDLVGNTEAFF. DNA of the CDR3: TGTGCCAGCAGTGACTTGGTCGGGAACACTGAAGCTTTCTTT.

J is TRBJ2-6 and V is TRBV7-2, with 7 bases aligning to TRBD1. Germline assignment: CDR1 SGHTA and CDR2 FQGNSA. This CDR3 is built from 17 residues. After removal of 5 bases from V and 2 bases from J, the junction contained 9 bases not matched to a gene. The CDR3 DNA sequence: TGTGCCAGCAGCGGACGACAGGGACAACCTGGGGCCAACGTCCTGACTTTC. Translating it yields CASSGRQGQPGANVLTF.

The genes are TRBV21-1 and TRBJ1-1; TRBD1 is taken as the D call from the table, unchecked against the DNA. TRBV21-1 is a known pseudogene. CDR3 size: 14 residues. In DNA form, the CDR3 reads TGTGCCAGCAGCAAAGGGGACAGGCACACTGAAGCTTTCTTT. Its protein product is CASSKGDRHTEAFF.

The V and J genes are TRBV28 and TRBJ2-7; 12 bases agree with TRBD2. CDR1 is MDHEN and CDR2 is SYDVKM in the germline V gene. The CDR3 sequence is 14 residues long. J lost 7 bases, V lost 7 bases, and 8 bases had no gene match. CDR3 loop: CASTRLAGVEEQYF. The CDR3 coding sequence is TGTGCCAGCACTAGACTAGCGGGAGTCGAGGAGCAGTACTTC.

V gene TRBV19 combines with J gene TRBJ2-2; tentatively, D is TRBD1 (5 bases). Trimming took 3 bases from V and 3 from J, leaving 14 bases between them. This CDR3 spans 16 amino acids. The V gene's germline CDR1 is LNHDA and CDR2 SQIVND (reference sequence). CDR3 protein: CASSIVWGKYTGELFF. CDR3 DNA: TGTGCCAGTAGTATTGTCTGGGGCAAGTACACCGGGGAGCTGTTTTTT.

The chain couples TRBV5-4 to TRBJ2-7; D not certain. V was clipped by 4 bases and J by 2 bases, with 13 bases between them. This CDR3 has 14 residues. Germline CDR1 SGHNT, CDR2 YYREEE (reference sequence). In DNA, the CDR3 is TGTGCCAGCAGCACGTTTGACAAACCCTACGAGCAGTACTTC. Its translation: CASSTFDKPYEQYF.

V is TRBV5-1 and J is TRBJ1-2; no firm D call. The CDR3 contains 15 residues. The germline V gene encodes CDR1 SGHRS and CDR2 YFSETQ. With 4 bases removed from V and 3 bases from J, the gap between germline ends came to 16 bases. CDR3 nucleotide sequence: TGCGCCAGCAGCCCCCTGGCAGGAACCGACTATGGCTACACCTTC. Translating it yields CASSPLAGTDYGYTF.

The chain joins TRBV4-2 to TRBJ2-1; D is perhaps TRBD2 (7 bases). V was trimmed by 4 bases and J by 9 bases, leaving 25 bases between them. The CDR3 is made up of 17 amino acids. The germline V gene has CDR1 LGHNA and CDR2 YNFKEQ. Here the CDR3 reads CASSPEGGRGGLSEQFF. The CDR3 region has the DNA TGTGCCAGCAGCCCAGAGGGAGGGAGGGGGGGCCTTTCTGAGCAGTTCTTC.

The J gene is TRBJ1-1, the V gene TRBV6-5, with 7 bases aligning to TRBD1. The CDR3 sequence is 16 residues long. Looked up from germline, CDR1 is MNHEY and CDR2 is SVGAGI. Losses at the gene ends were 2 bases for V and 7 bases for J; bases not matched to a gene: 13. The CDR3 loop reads CASSYIGTGALLEAFF. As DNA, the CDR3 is TGTGCCAGCAGTTACATAGGTACAGGGGCCCTCCTTGAAGCTTTCTTT.

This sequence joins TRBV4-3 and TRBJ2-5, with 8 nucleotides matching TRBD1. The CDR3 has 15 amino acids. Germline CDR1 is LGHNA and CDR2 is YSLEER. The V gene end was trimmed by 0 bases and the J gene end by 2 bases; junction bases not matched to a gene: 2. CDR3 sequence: CASSQDRGLQETQYF. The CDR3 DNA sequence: TGCGCCAGCAGCCAAGACAGGGGGCTTCAAGAGACCCAGTACTTC.

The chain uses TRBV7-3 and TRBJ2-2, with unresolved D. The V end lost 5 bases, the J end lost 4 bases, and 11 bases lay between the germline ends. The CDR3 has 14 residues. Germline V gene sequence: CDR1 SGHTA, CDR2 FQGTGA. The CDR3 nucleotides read TGTGCCAGCAGCCCTGTCCCCCGCACCGGGGAGCTGTTTTTT. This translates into CASSPVPRTGELFF.

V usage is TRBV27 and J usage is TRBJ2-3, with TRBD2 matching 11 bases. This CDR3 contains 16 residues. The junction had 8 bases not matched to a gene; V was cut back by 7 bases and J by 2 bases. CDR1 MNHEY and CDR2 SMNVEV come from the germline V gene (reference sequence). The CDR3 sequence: CASISTSGAPTDTQYF. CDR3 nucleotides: TGTGCCAGCATCTCGACTAGCGGGGCGCCCACAGATACGCAGTATTTT.

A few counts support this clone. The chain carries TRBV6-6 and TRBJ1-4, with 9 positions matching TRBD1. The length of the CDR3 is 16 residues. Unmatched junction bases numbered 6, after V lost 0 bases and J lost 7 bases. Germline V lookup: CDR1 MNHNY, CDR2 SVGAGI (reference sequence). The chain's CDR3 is CASSYSQGARGEKLFF. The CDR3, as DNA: TGTGCCAGCAGTTACTCACAGGGGGCGCGGGGTGAAAAACTGTTTTTT.

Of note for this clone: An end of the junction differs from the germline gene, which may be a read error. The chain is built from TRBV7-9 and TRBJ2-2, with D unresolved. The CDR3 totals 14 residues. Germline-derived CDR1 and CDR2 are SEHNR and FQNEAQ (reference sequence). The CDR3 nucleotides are TGTTCCAGCAGCGAAACGACTGACACCGGGGAGCTGTTTTTT. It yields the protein CSSSETTDTGELFF.

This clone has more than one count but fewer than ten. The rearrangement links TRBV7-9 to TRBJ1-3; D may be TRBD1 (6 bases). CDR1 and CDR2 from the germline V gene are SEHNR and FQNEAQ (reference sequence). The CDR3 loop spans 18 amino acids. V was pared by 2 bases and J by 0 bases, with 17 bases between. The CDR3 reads CASSLSGRDTFSGNTIYF. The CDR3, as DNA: TGTGCCAGCAGCTTATCGGGGAGGGACACCTTCTCTGGAAACACCATATATTTT.

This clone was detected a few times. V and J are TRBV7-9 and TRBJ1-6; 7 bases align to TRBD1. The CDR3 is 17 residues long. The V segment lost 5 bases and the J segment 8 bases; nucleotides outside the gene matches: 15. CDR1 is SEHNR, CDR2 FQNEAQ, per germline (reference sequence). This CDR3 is CASSPSRQGGVDSPLHF. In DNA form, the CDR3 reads TGTGCCAGCAGCCCAAGTAGACAGGGTGGGGTTGATTCACCCCTCCACTTT.

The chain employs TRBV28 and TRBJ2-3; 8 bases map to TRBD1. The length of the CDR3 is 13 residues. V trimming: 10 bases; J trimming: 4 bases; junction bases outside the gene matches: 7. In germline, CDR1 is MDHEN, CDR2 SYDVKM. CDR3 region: CATLQGVADTQYF. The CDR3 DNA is TGTGCCACCCTACAGGGGGTGGCAGATACGCAGTATTTT.

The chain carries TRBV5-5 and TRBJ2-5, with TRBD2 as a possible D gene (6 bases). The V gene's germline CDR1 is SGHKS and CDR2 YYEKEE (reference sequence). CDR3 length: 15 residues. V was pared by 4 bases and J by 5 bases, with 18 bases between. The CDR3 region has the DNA TGTGCCAGCAGCCCCACGGGAGATCTTGGTGAGACCCAGTACTTC. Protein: CASSPTGDLGETQYF.

CDR3 sequence (DNA): TGTGCCAGCAGCTTAGCGGGGGCGGTCACCGGGGAGCTGTTTTTT. Translation: CASSLAGAVTGELFF. V usage is TRBV7-2 and J usage is TRBJ2-2; TRBD1 is a possible D gene (6 bases). The germline V and J ends were trimmed by 0 bases and 4 bases, with 9 bases remaining between them. The CDR3 loop spans 15 amino acids. Germline V CDR1 and CDR2: SGHTA, FQGNSA.

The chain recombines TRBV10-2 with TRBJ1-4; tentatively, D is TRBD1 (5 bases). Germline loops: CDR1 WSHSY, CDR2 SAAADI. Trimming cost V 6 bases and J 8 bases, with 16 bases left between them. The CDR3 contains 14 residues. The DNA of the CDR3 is TGCGCCAGCAGGCCCGGGGGGTTAGGAGAAAAACTGTTTTTT. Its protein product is CASRPGGLGEKLFF.

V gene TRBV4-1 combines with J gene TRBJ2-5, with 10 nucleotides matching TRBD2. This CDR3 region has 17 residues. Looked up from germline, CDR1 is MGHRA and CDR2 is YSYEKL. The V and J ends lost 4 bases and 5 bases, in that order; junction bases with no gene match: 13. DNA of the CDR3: TGCGCCAGCAGCCCCCGGAGGGGAGCGGGGGGGCGGGAGACCCAGTACTTC. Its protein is CASSPRRGAGGRETQYF.

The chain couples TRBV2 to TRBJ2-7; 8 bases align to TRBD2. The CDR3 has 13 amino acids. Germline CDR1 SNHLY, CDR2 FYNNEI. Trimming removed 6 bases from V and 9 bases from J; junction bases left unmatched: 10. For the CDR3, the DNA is TGTGCCAGCAGACCCTCCTCGGGGGGGCGGCAGTACTTC. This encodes CASRPSSGGRQYF. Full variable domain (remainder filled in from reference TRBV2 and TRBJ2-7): EPEVTQTPSHQVTQMGQEVILRCVPISNHLYFYWYRQILGQKVEFLVSFYNNEISEKSEIFDDQFSVERPDGSNFTLKIRSTKLEDSAMYFCASRPSSGGRQYFGPGTRLTVT.

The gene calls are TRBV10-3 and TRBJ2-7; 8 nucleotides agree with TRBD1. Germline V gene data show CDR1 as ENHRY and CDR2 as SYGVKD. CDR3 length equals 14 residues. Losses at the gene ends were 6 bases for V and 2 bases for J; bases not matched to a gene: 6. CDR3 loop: CAIRPDRGTYEQYF. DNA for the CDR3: TGTGCCATCAGACCCGACAGGGGAACCTACGAGCAGTACTTC.

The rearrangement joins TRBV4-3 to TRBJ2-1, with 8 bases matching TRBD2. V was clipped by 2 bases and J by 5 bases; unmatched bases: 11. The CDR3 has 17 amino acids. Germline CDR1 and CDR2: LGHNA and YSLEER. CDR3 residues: CASSQSAQASGHNEQFF. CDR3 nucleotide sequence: TGCGCCAGCAGCCAATCCGCCCAGGCTAGCGGGCACAATGAGCAGTTCTTC.